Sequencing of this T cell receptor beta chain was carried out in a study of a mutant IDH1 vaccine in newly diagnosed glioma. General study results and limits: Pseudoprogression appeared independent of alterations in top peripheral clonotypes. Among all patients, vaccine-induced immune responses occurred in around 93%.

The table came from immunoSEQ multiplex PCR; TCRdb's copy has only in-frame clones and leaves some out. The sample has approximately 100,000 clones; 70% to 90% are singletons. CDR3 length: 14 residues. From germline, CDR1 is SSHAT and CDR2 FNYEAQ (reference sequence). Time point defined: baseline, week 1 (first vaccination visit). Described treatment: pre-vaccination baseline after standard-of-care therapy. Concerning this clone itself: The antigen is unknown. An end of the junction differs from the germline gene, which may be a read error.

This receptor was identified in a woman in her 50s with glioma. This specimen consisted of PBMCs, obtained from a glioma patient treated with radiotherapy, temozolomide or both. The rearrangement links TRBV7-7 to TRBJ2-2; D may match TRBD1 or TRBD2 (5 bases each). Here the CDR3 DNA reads TGTGCTAGCAGTCGGGACCGCCACACCGGGGAGCTGTTTTTT. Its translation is CASSRDRHTGELFF.